Presented here are 3 T cell receptor beta chains from one specimen sequenced in a study of blood T cells in healthy people across ages. Primed by a sample-barcoded 5' primer and a J-beta primer mix, a second PCR proceeded for about 6 to 11 cycles. TCRdb redid the calling of the 5' RACE reads with MiXCR, one entry per CDR3 protein. Among 800,000 to 950,000 distinct CDR3 sequences listed, under 40% were seen once. Sequencing was performed on blood. Receptors originate from a man between 18 and 29 years old in good health.

The CDR3 DNA reads TGTGCCAGCACCATCTGGGACAGCCTAGGGGGTGTAGACACCGGGGAGCTGTTTTTT. Amino acids: CASTIWDSLGGVDTGELFF. This chain uses TRBV12-3 or TRBV12-4 with TRBJ2-2; 7 bases map to TRBD1. After removal of 7 bases from V and 3 bases from J, the junction contained 20 bases not matched to a gene. The CDR3 is 19 residues long.

In regard to this clonotype: A much larger clone differs by one base, so this may be a read error. This sequence joins TRBV5-5 and TRBJ2-5; TRBD2 aligns across 9 bases. The CDR3 is made up of 15 amino acids. Germline CDR1 is SGHKS and CDR2 is YYEKEE (reference sequence). CDR3: CTSSLWLAGSVTQYF. CDR3 coding DNA: TGTACCAGCAGCTTGTGGCTAGCGGGGAGTGTGACCCAGTACTTC.

This clonotype was seen just once. This rearrangement joins TRBV14 to TRBJ2-5; 8 bases map to TRBD2. J lost 13 bases, V lost 6 bases, and 13 bases had no gene match. Germline CDR1 and CDR2: SGHDN and FVKESK. The CDR3 contains 13 residues. CDR3: CASRRAGASRRYF. CDR3 coding DNA: TGTGCCAGCAGACGAGCGGGGGCCTCCAGACGGTACTTC.